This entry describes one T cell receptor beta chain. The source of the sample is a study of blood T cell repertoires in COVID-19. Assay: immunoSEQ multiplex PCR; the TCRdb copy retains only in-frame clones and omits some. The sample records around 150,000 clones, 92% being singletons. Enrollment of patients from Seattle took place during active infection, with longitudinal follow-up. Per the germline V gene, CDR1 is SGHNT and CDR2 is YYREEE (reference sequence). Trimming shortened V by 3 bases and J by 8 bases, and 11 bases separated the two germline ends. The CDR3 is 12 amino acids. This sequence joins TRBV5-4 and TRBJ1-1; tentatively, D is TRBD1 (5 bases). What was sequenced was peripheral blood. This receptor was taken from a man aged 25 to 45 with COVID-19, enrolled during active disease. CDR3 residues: CASSYSQEEAFF. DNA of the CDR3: TGTGCCAGCAGCTACTCACAGGAGGAAGCTTTCTTT. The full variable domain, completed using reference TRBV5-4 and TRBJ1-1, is ETGVTQSPTHLIKTRGQQVTLRCSSQSGHNTVSWYQQALGQGPQFIFQYYREEENGRGNFPPRFSGLQFPNYSSELNVNALELDDSALYLCASSYSQEEAFFGQGTRLTVV.